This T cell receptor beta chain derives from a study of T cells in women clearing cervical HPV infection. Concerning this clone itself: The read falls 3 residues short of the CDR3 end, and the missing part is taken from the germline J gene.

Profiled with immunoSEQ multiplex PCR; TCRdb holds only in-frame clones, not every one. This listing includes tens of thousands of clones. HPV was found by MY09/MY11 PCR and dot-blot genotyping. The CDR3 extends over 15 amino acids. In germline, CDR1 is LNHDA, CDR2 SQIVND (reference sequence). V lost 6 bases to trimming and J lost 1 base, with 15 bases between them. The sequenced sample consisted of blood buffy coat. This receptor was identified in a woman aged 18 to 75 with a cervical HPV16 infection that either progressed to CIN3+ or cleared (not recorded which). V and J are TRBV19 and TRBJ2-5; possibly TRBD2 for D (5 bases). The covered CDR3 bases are TGTGCCAGTAGCCTGCTAGCAAACCCCCAAGAGACC. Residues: CASSLLANPQET. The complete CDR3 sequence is CASSLLANPQETQYF.